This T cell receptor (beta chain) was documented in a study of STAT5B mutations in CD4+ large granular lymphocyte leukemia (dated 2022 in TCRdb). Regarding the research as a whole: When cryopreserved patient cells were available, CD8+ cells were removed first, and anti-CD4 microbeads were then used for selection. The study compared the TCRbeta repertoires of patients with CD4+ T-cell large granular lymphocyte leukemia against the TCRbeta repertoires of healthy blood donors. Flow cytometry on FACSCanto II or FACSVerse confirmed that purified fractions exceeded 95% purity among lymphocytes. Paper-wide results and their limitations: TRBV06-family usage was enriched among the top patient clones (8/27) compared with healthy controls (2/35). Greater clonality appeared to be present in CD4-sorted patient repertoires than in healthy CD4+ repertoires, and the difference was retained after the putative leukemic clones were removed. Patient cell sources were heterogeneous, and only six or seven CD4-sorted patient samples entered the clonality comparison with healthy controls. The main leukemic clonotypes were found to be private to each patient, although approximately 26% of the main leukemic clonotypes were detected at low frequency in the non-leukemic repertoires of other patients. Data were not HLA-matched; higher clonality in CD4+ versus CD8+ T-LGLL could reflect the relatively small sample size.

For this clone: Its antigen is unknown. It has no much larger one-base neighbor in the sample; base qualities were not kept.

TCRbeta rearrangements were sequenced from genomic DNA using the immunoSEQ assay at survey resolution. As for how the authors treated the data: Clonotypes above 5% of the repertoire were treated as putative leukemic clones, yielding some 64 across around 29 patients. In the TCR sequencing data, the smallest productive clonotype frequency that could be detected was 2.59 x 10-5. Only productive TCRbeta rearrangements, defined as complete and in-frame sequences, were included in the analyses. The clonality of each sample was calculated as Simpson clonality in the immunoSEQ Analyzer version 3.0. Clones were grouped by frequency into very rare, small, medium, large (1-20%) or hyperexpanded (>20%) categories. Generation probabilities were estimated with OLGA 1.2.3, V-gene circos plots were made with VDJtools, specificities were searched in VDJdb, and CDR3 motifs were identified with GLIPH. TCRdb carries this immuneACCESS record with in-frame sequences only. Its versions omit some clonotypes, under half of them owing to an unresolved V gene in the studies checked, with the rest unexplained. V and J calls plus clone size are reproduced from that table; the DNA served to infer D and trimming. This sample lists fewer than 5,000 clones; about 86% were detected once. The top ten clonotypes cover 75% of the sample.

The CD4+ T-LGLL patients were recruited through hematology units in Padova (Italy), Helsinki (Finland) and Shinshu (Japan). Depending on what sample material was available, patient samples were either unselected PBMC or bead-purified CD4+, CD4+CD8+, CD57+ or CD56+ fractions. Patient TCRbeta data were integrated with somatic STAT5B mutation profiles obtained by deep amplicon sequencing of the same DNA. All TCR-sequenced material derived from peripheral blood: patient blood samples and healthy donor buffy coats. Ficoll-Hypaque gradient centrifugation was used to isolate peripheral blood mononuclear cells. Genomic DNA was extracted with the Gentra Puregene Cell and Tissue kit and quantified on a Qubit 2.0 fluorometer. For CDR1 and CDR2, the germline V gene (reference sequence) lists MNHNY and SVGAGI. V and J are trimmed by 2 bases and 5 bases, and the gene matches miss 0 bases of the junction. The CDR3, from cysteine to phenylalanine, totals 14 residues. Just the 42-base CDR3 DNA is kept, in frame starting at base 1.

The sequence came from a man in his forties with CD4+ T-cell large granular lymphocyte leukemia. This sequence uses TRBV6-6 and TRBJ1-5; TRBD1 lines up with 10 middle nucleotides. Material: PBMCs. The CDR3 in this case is CASSYGQGDQPQHF. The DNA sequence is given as TGTGCCAGCAGTTACGGACAGGGGGATCAGCCCCAGCATTTT.